Listed below are T cell receptor beta chains from one sample, sequenced in a study of STAT5B mutations in CD4+ large granular lymphocyte leukemia. Sequencing used immunoSEQ multiplex PCR; TCRdb keeps in-frame clones, though not all of them. The data contain 40,000 to 55,000 clones, more than 65% of them singletons. Sequencing was carried out using CD4+ T cells from blood buffy coats. These receptors came from a human donor in good health. CDR3s include the opening cysteine and the closing phenylalanine or tryptophan. D genes are given only for firm matches. Only some rows state a clone size, as once, few, many or a class for expanded clones.

TRBJ2-2 NA TRBV9 NA TGTGCCAGCAGCGTTGGCACCGGGGAGCTGTTTTTT CASSVGTGELFF
TRBJ1-4 NA TRBV6-6 TRBD1 TGTGCCAGCACCAACGGGGGGACAGGGTGGGAAAAACTGTTTTTT CASTNGGTGWEKLFF
TRBJ2-1 NA TRBV21-1 NA TGTGCCAGCAGAACTAGCGGGAGTAGGTACAATGAGCAGTTCTTC CASRTSGSRYNEQFF
TRBJ2-1 NA TRBV25-1 NA TGTGCCAGCAGTGAGCGGGGAGGATCTGGTGAGCAGTTCTTC CASSERGGSGEQFF
TRBJ2-3 NA TRBV28 NA TGTGCCAGCAGTTCTACCGGACATCTCCTTTCAGATACGCAGTATTTT CASSSTGHLLSDTQYF
TRBJ2-6 NA TRBV7-9 NA TGTGCCAGCAGCTTAGCCGGGACAATGAAAGTCTCTGGGGCCAACGTCCTGACTTTC CASSLAGTMKVSGANVLTF
TRBJ2-2 NA TRBV29-1 NA TGCAGCGGATCTCCCTCGAACACCGGGGAGCTGTTTTTT CSGSPSNTGELFF
TRBJ2-7 once TRBV7-2 TRBD2 TGTGCCAGCAGCTCACTAGCGGGACCCTACGAGCAGTACTTC CASSSLAGPYEQYF
TRBJ1-2 NA TRBV28 TRBD1 TGTGCCAGCAGTCTAACCGGGACAGGGGCACACTATGGCTACACCTTC CASSLTGTGAHYGYTF
TRBJ1-1 NA TRBV28 NA TGTGCCAGCAGTCCTCTTGGGGGGGCAGGCACTGAAGCTTTCTTT CASSPLGGAGTEAFF
TRBJ2-7 NA TRBV28 NA TGTGCCAGCAGTTTGGCCGACGAGCAGTACTTC CASSLADEQYF
TRBJ2-3 NA TRBV14 TRBD2 TGTGCCAGCAGCCAAGCTCAGCGGGGCGGGGATACGCAGTATTTT CASSQAQRGGDTQYF
TRBJ2-5 NA TRBV2 TRBD2 TGTGCCAGCAGTGAACTAGCGGGAGAGAAGGGAGAGACCCAGTACTTC CASSELAGEKGETQYF
TRBJ1-3 NA TRBV7-7 NA TGTGCCACCGCAGCGGGGTCTGGAAACACCATATATTTT CATAAGSGNTIYF
TRBJ1-2 NA TRBV7-2 NA TGTGCCAGCAGCCTCCGGACCGCTAACTATGGCTACACCTTC CASSLRTANYGYTF
TRBJ2-7 NA TRBV4-2 NA TGTGCCAGCAGAAGCGGACCGGCGTCCTACGAGCAGTACTTC CASRSGPASYEQYF
TRBJ1-2 NA TRBV5-6 NA TGTGCCAGCAGCTTGGGGGCAGTCGATGGCTACACCTTC CASSLGAVDGYTF
TRBJ1-4 NA TRBV27 NA TGTGCCAGCAGTTTAACCAGGCCCGCAACTAATGAAAAACTGTTTTTT CASSLTRPATNEKLFF
TRBJ2-3 NA TRBV5-6 NA TGTGCCAGCAGCTTGACTCACACAGATACGCAGTATTTT CASSLTHTDTQYF
TRBJ2-7 NA TRBV5-4 TRBD1 TGTGCCAGCAGCTTGGATACAGGGGGGTTCTACGAGCAGTACTTC CASSLDTGGFYEQYF
TRBJ1-4 NA TRBV7-9 NA TGTGCCAGCAGCTTAGGATCTGGGAATGAAAAACTGTTTTTT CASSLGSGNEKLFF
TRBJ1-5 NA TRBV5-1 NA TGCGCCAGCAGCATTGGAGGTCAGGGAGGTCAGCCCCAGCATTTT CASSIGGQGGQPQHF
TRBJ2-5 NA TRBV7-7 NA TGTGCCAGCAGCTTAGCGCGGGTAGCGATAGGGCAAGAGACCCAGTACTTC CASSLARVAIGQETQYF
TRBJ2-1 NA TRBV9 NA TGTGCCAGCAGCCCAAGCCGAAGCGGGCTCCTCTACAATGAGCAGTTCTTC CASSPSRSGLLYNEQFF
TRBJ1-5 NA TRBV28 TRBD1 TGTGCCAGCAGTTCCAGGACAGGCCGCAATCAGCCCCAGCATTTT CASSSRTGRNQPQHF
TRBJ2-5 NA TRBV7-2 TRBD1 TGTGCCAGCAGCTTGTGGACAGGGGGCGTCCAGTACTTC CASSLWTGGVQYF
TRBJ1-2 NA TRBV11-3 NA TGTGCCAGCAGCTTCTCCGAAGGGGACTATGGCTACACCTTC CASSFSEGDYGYTF
TRBJ1-1 NA TRBV6-5 TRBD1 TGTGCCAGCAGTTACCGTTGGGGACAGGGGGCTCCTGAAGCTTTCTTT CASSYRWGQGAPEAFF
TRBJ1-5 NA TRBV29-1 TRBD1 TGCAGCGTGGCCGGGACAGGGTACAATCAGCCCCAGCATTTT CSVAGTGYNQPQHF
TRBJ2-4 NA TRBV6-1 NA TGTGCCAGCAGATTAGGGGGGGTCAAAAACATTCAGTACTTC CASRLGGVKNIQYF
TRBJ1-4 few TRBV7-6 NA TGTGCCAGCAGCCCCGACAGGGAAAAACTGTTTTTT CASSPDREKLFF
TRBJ2-5 NA TRBV4-2 TRBD2 TGTGCCAGCAGCCAAGGGACTAGCAGAGAGACCCAGTACTTC CASSQGTSRETQYF
TRBJ2-7 NA TRBV11-2 NA TGTGCCAGCAGCTTAGGGGTGGGTTACGAGCAGTACTTC CASSLGVGYEQYF
TRBJ2-1 NA TRBV19 TRBD2 TGTGCCAGTAGCTCACTAGCGGGAGGGTACAATGAGCAGTTCTTC CASSSLAGGYNEQFF
TRBJ2-1 NA TRBV9 TRBD2 TGTGCCAGCAGCGGGACTAGCGGGAGTCCCCTACCCTACAATGAGCAGTTCTTC CASSGTSGSPLPYNEQFF
TRBJ1-2 NA TRBV7-9 NA TGTGCCAGCAGCTTTAGGGGGAACTATGGCTACACCTTC CASSFRGNYGYTF
TRBJ2-7 NA TRBV15 NA TGTGCCACCAGCAGAGATTTCTACGAGCAGTACTTC CATSRDFYEQYF
TRBJ1-1 NA TRBV5-1 TRBD1 TGCGCCAGCAATACAGGGGGCGACGTCAGAGCTGAAGCTTTCTTT CASNTGGDVRAEAFF
TRBJ2-7 NA TRBV11-3 NA TGTGCCAGCAGCTTAGAGTCCTCACAGGACTACGAGCAGTACTTC CASSLESSQDYEQYF
TRBJ2-7 few TRBV5-1 TRBD1 TGCGCCAGCAGCTTGAAAGACAGGGCGGGCTACGAGCAGTACTTC CASSLKDRAGYEQYF
TRBJ1-2 NA TRBV27 NA TGTGCCAGCAAAAGTGCCCGGGCTGGAGGTGGCTACACCTTC CASKSARAGGGYTF
TRBJ2-1 NA TRBV13 NA TGTGCCAGCAGCTTAAGGGGGGCCAATGAGCAGTTCTTC CASSLRGANEQFF
TRBJ1-1 NA TRBV28 NA TGTGCCAGCAGTTTACCCCGACAAGGAGCTTTCTTT CASSLPRQGAFF
TRBJ2-7 NA TRBV2 TRBD2 TGTGCCAGCAGTGGAGCGGGAGTCGGAGCCTACGAGCAGTACTTC CASSGAGVGAYEQYF
TRBJ2-2 NA TRBV11-2 NA TGTGCCAGCAGCTTAGTCGTGGGGGCGAGTACCGGGGAGCTGTTTTTT CASSLVVGASTGELFF
TRBJ1-2 NA TRBV7-2 TRBD1 TGTGCCAGCAGCTTAGTAGGGGCAGGGGGTGGGAGCTACACCTTC CASSLVGAGGGSYTF
TRBJ2-1 NA TRBV25-1 TRBD1 TGTGCCAGCAGTGAGTTCAGGGGGAATGAGCAGTTCTTC CASSEFRGNEQFF